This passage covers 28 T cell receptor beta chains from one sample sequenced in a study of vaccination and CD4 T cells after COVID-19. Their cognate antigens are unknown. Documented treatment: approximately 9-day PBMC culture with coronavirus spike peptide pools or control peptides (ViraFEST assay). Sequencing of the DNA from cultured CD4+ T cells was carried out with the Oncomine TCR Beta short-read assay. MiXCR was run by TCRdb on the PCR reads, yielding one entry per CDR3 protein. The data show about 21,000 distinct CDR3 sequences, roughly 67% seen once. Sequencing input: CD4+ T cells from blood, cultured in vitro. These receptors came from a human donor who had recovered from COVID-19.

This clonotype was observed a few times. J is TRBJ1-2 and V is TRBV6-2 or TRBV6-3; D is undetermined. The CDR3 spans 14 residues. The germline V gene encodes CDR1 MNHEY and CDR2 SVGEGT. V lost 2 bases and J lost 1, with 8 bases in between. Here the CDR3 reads CASSYLTSNYGYTF. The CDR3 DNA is TGTGCCAGCAGTTACCTTACAAGTAACTATGGCTACACCTTC.

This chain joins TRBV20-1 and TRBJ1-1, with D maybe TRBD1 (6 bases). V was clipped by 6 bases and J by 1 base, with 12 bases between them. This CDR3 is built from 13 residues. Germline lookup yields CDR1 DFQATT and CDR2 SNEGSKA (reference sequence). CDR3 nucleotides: TGCAGTGCAGCAAGACAGGCGAACACTGAAGCTTTCTTT. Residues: CSAARQANTEAFF.

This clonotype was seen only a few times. The CDR3: CASSPSTQPGELFF. CDR3 nucleotide sequence: TGTGCCAGCAGTCCTTCTACCCAACCCGGGGAGCTGTTTTTT. The chain uses TRBV6-1 and TRBJ2-2; D is undetermined. The germline V and J ends were trimmed by 5 bases and 6 bases, with 13 bases remaining between them. This CDR3 contains 14 residues. CDR1 and CDR2 (germline): MNHNS, SASEGT.

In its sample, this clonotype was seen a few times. CDR3 loop: CASSLTQTSREQYF. The CDR3 region has the DNA TGTGCCAGCAGTTTAACCCAGACTAGTCGCGAGCAGTACTTC. The chain has TRBV12-3 or TRBV12-4 and TRBJ2-7, with D possibly matching TRBD2 (6 bases). V was trimmed by 2 bases and J by 6 bases, leaving 14 bases between them. This CDR3 has 14 amino acids.

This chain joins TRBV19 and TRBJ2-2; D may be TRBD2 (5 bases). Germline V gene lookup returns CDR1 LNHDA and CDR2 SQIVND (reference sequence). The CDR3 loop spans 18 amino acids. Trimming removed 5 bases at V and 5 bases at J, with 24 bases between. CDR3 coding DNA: TGTGCCAGTAGTTCAGAGGGAACCTGGGGTGATAATACCGGGGAGCTGTTTTTT. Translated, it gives CASSSEGTWGDNTGELFF.

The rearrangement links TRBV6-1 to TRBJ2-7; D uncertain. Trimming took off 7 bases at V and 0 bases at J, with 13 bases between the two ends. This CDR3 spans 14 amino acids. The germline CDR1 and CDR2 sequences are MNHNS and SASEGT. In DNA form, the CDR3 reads TGTGCCAGCAAACCGGTAACGAGCTCCTACGAGCAGTACTTC. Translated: CASKPVTSSYEQYF.

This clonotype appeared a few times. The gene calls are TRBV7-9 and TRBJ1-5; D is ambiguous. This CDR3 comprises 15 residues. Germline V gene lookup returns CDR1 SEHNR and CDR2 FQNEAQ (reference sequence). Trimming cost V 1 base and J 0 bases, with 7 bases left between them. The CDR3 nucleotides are TGTGCCAGCAGCTTAGGGAGGGTTAGCAATCAGCCCCAGCATTTT. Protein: CASSLGRVSNQPQHF.

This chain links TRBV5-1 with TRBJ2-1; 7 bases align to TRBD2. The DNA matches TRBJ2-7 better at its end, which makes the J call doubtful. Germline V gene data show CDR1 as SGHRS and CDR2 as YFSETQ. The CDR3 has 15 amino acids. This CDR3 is CASGGGGSLSYEQYF. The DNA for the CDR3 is TGCGCCAGCGGCGGGGGTGGAAGTCTCTCCTACGAGCAGTACTTC.

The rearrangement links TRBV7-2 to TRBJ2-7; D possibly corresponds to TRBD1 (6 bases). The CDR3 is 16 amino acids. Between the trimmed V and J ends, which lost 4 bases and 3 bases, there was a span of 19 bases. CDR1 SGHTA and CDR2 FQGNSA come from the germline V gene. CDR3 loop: CASSSLGSTGHYEQYF. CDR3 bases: TGTGCCAGCAGCTCCCTAGGATCTACAGGGCACTACGAGCAGTACTTC.

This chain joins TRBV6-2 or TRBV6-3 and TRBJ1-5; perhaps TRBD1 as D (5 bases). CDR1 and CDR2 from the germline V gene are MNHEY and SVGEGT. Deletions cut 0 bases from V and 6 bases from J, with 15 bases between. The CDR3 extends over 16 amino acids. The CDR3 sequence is CASSYSPRVLGQPQHF. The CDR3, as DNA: TGTGCCAGCAGTTACTCCCCCAGGGTTCTCGGTCAGCCCCAGCATTTT.

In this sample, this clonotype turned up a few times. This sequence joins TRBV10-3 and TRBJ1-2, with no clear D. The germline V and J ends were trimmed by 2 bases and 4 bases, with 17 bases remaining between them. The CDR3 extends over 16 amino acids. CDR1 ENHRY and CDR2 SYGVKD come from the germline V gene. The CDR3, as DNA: TGTGCCATCAGTGAGGTCATAACCACAGTTTCCTATGGCTACACCTTC. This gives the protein CAISEVITTVSYGYTF.

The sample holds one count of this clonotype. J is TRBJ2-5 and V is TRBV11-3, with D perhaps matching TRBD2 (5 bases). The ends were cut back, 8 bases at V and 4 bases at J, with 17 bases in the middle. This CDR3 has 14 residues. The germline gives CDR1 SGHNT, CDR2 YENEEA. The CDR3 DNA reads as TGTGCCAGCGGCGGAGGCCTATCGAGAGAGACCCAGTACTTC. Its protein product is CASGGGLSRETQYF.

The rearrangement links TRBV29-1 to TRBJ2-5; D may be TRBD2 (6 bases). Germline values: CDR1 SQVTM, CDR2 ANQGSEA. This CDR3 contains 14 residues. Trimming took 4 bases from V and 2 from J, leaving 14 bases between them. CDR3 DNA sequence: TGCAGCGTTGTCCTTCGCGCGGGGCAAGAGACCCAGTACTTC. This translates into CSVVLRAGQETQYF.

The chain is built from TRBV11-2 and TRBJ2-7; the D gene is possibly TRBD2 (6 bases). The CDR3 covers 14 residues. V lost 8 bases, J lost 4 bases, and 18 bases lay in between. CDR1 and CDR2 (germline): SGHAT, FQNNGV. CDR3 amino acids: CASRNTRGRYEQYF. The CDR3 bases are TGTGCCAGCCGCAACACCCGGGGGAGGTACGAGCAGTACTTC. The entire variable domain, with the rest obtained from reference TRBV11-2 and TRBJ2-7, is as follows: EAGVAQSPRYKIIEKRQSVAFWCNPISGHATLYWYQQILGQGPKLLIQFQNNGVVDDSQLPKDRFSAERLKGVDSTLKIQPAKLEDSAVYLCASRNTRGRYEQYFGPGTRLTVT.

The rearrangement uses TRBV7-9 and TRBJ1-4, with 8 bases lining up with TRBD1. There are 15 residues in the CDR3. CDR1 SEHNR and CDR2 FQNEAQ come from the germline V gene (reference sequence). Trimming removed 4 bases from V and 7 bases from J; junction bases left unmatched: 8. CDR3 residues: CASSSGQGLAEKLFF. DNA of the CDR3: TGTGCCAGCAGCTCCGGACAGGGCTTGGCTGAAAAACTGTTTTTT.

The chain's CDR3 is CASSPGPGAYEQYF. CDR3 DNA sequence: TGTGCCAGCAGCCCGGGGCCAGGGGCCTACGAGCAGTACTTC. This sequence joins TRBV7-3 and TRBJ2-7; D might be TRBD1 (6 bases). The CDR3 is 14 residues long. Trimming removed 5 bases from V and 2 bases from J, with 13 bases in between. Germline CDR1 reads SGHTA; CDR2 reads FQGTGA.

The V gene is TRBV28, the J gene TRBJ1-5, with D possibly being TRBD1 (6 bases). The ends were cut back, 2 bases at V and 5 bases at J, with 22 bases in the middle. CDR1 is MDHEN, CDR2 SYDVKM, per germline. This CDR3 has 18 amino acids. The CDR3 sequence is CASSLLQGKYEGHQPQHF. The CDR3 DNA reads TGTGCCAGCAGTTTACTCCAGGGGAAGTATGAGGGCCATCAGCCCCAGCATTTT.

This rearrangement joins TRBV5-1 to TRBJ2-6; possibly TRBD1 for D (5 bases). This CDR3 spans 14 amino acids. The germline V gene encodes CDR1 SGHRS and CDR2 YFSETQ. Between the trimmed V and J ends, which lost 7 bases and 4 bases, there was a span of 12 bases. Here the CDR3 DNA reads TGCGCCAGCTGCCCAGGGTCCGGGGCCAACGTCCTGACTTTC. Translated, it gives CASCPGSGANVLTF.

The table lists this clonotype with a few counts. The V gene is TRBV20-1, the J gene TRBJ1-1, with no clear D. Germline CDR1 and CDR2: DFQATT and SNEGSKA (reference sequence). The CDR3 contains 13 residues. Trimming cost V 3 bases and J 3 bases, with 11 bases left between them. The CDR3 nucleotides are TGCAGTGCTAGGACGGATCTCGACACTGAAGCTTTCTTT. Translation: CSARTDLDTEAFF.

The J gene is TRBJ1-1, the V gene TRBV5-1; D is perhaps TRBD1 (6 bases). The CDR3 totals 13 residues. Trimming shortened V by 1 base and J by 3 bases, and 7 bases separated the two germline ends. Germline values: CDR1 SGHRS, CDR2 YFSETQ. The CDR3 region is CASSLKGDTEAFF. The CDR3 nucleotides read TGCGCCAGCAGCTTGAAGGGGGACACTGAAGCTTTCTTT.

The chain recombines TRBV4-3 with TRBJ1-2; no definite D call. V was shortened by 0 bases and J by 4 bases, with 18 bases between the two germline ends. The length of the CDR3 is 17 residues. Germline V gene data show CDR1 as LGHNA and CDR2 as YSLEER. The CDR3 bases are TGCGCCAGCAGCCAAGAGACCAACCTACGGCTGACCTATGGCTACACCTTC. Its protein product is CASSQETNLRLTYGYTF.

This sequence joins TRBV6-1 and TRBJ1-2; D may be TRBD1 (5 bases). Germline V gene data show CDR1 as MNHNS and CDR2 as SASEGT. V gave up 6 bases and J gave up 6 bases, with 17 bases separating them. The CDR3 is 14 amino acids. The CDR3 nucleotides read TGTGCCAGCAGCCGGACAAGTCAATCGAATGGCTACACCTTC. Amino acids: CASSRTSQSNGYTF.

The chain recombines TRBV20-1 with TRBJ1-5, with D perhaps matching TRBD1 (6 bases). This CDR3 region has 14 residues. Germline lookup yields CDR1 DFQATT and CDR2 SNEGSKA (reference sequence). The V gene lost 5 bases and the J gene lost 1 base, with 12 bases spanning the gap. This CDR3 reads CSAWTVGSNQPQHF. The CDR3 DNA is TGCAGTGCTTGGACAGTGGGAAGCAATCAGCCCCAGCATTTT.

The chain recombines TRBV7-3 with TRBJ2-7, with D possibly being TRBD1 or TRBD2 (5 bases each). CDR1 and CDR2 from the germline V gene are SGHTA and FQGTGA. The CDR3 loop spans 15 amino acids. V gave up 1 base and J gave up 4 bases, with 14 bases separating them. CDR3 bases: TGTGCCAGCAGCTTAAATAAGGGACCTCCTTACGAGCAGTACTTC. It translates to CASSLNKGPPYEQYF.

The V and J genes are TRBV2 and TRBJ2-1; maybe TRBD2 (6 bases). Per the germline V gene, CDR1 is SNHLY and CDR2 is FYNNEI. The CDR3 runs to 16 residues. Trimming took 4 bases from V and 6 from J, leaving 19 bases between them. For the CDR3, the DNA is TGTGCCAGCAGTGTGGGGGGAAGGGAGCCCCGCAATGAGCAGTTCTTC. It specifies CASSVGGREPRNEQFF.

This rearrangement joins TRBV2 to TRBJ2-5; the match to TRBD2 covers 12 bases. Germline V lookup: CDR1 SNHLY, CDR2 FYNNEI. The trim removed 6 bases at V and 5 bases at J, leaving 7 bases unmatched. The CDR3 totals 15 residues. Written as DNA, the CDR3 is TGTGCCAGCAGGCTGACTAGCGGGAGATTGGAGACCCAGTACTTC. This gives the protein CASRLTSGRLETQYF.

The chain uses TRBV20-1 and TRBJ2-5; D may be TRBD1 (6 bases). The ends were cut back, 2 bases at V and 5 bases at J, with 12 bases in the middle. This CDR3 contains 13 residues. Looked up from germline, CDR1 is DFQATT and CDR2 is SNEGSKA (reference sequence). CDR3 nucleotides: TGCAGTGCTAGATATGGGACAAGGGAGACCCAGTACTTC. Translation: CSARYGTRETQYF.

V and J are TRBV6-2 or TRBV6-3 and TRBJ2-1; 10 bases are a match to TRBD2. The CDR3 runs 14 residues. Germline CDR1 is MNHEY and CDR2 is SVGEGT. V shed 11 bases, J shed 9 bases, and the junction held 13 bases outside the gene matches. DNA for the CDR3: TGTGCCTCCAGCTGGGCTAGCGGGAGTATTGAGCAGTTCTTC. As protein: CASSWASGSIEQFF.